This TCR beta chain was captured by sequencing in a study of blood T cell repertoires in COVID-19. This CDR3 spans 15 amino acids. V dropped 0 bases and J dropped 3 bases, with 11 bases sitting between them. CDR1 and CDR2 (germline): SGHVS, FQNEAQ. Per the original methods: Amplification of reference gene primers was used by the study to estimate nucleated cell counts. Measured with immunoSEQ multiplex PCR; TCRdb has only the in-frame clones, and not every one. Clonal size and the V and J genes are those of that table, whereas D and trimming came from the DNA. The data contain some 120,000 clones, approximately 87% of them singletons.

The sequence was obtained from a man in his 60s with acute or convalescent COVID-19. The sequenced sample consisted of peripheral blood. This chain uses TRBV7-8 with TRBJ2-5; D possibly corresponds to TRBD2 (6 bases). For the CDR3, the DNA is TGTGCCAGCAGCTTAGCAGTAGCTAGCGAAGAGACCCAGTACTTC. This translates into CASSLAVASEETQYF. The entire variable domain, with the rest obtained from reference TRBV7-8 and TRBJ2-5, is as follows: GAGVSQSPRYKVAKRGQDVALRCDPISGHVSLFWYQQALGQGPEFLTYFQNEAQLDKSGLPSDRFFAERPEGSVSTLKIQRTQQEDSAVYLCASSLAVASEETQYFGPGTRLLVL.